This record looks at one T cell receptor (beta chain) sequence and its context. Antigen: not known. The V and J ends lost 0 bases and 7 bases, in that order; junction bases with no gene match: 8. There are 15 residues in the CDR3. CDR1 is GTSNPN, CDR2 SVGIG, per germline (reference sequence). The sample comes from a study of OX40 agonist ivuxolimab in advanced cancers. General study findings and limits: Those patients achieving a partial response at 0.1-3.0 mg/kg showed among the lowest clonal expansion. Averaged across samples, CD8+ T cells carried more expanded clones than CD4+ did.

This table comes from immunoSEQ multiplex PCR, and its TCRdb copy is limited to in-frame clones, with some not included. The sample carries tens of thousands of clones, approximately 94% recorded once. The V call is TRBV30, the J call TRBJ2-1, with 8 bases identical to TRBD2. The source material was CD4+ or CD8+ T cells sorted from blood, sampled in a trial of the OX40 agonist ivuxolimab. The sequence was obtained from an adult with an advanced solid tumor such as melanoma, head and neck, liver or kidney cancer. CDR3 nucleotides: TGTGCCTGGAGTGTAGGTCGCGGGGGGTCTAATGAGCAGTTCTTC. This gives the protein CAWSVGRGGSNEQFF.